The rows below give T cell receptor beta chains drawn from one sample of a study of T cells in localized non-small cell lung cancer. Profiled with immunoSEQ multiplex PCR; TCRdb holds only in-frame clones, not every one. This table holds 40,000 to 60,000 clones, around nine tenths found once. The input for sequencing was PBMCs, taken before any cancer treatment. These receptors were collected from a female donor with stage II lung adenocarcinoma. The CDR3 runs from the conserved cysteine through the conserved F or W. Fields, in order: CDR3 DNA, CDR3 protein, clone size, V gene, D gene, J gene. The D gene is left open where the match is weak. Clone size is shown for a subset of rows, as once, few, many or a class of expanded clone.

CDR3nt: TGCGCCAGCAGCTACCGGACTGACTACGAGCAGTACTTC
CDR3aa: CASSYRTDYEQYF
abundance: once
v_gene: TRBV4-1
d_gene: -
j_gene: TRBJ2-7

CDR3nt: TGTGCCAGCAGCTTGGACCCTAGCGGGGGAGAGGAGCAGTTCTTC
CDR3aa: CASSLDPSGGEEQFF
abundance: -
v_gene: TRBV5-4
d_gene: TRBD2
j_gene: TRBJ2-1

CDR3nt: TGTGCCATCAGTGAGCGCTCGGGGGCCAATCAGCCCCAGCATTTT
CDR3aa: CAISERSGANQPQHF
abundance: -
v_gene: TRBV10-3
d_gene: -
j_gene: TRBJ1-5

CDR3nt: TGTGCCAGCAGTGACCCACTTCAGACAGGGTCGTACCAAGAGACCCAGTACTTC
CDR3aa: CASSDPLQTGSYQETQYF
abundance: -
v_gene: TRBV6-1
d_gene: TRBD1
j_gene: TRBJ2-5

CDR3nt: TGTGCCATCAGTGAGGGCGGGACTGCGGGGGCACGAGAGACCCAGTACTTC
CDR3aa: CAISEGGTAGARETQYF
abundance: -
v_gene: TRBV10-3
d_gene: -
j_gene: TRBJ2-5

CDR3nt: TGTGCCAGCAGTGAAACGACGGTGAACACTGAAGCTTTCTTT
CDR3aa: CASSETTVNTEAFF
abundance: -
v_gene: TRBV6-1
d_gene: -
j_gene: TRBJ1-1

CDR3nt: TGTGCCAGCCGCCGAACCGAAGGGGGAAACTATGGCTACACCTTC
CDR3aa: CASRRTEGGNYGYTF
abundance: -
v_gene: TRBV7-9
d_gene: -
j_gene: TRBJ1-2

CDR3nt: TGTGCCAGCAGCTTAGCGCGCTTCAGGGGGAGCACTGAAGCTTTCTTT
CDR3aa: CASSLARFRGSTEAFF
abundance: -
v_gene: TRBV7-6
d_gene: TRBD1
j_gene: TRBJ1-1

CDR3nt: TGTGCCAGCAGCCCTACAGGGGTTAATGAGCAGTTCTTC
CDR3aa: CASSPTGVNEQFF
abundance: -
v_gene: TRBV5-6
d_gene: TRBD1
j_gene: TRBJ2-1

CDR3nt: TGTGCCAGCAGTTTATCGGACAGAAACTACGAGCAGTACTTC
CDR3aa: CASSLSDRNYEQYF
abundance: -
v_gene: TRBV27
d_gene: -
j_gene: TRBJ2-7